This T cell receptor (beta chain) was recorded in a study of T-cell reconstitution after alpha-beta-depleted transplantation in children (dated by TCRdb to 2016 to 2018). In terms of the full investigation: The study quantitatively tracked T-cell immune reconstitution after TCRalphabeta/CD19-depleted allogeneic hematopoietic cell transplantation in children using TCR repertoire profiling.

With respect to this clonotype: The target of this receptor is not known. The sample holds no much larger clone one base away, and base qualities are not on file.

The library was obtained by PCR. Instrument on record: Illumina HiSeq 2500. TCR library preparation used molecular barcoding, with unique molecular identifiers applied to normalize quantification of the TCRbeta repertoire. TCRdb cleaned the public reads at Q25 with fastp, built clones with MiXCR and kept in-frame beta chains. CDR3 protein sequences are deduplicated, and each keeps its most common genes and DNA. The sample table contains 490,000 or so distinct CDR3 sequences; only one count was recorded for roughly an eighth of them. Roughly 5.4% of the sample is in the top ten clones. CDR1 and CDR2 are drawn from the germline V gene (reference sequence): DFQATT, SNEGSKA. The CDR3 runs 12 residues from the cysteine to the phenylalanine. Just the 36-base CDR3 DNA is kept, in frame starting at base 1.

This TCR derives from a human donor who donated a stem cell graft to a child with combined immunodeficiency. This specimen consisted of PBMCs from the stem cell graft donor, obtained from the stem cell graft. The rearranged segments are TRBV20-1 and TRBJ1-1; TRBD1 could be the D gene, as 5 bases match. The CDR3 loop reads CKLWGPNTEAFF. The nucleotide sequence is TGCAAGTTGTGGGGACCGAACACTGAAGCTTTCTTT.